This T cell receptor beta chain was documented in a study of shared clonotypes between healthy human individuals. Positively selected for CCR7, the CD45RO-negative cells used as naive CD8 cells excluded terminally differentiated effector memory CD45RA+ cells. TCRdb's copy holds only in-frame clones and misses some; the assay was immunoSEQ multiplex PCR. The data show about 2,200,000 clones, more than 85% seen once. Germline CDR1 reads GTSNPN; CDR2 reads SVGIG (reference sequence). Deletions cut 0 bases from V and 0 bases from J, with 18 bases between. The CDR3 has 19 residues. V gene TRBV30 combines with J gene TRBJ1-6; D is unclear. The TCR originated in a man aged 18 to 35 in good health. Some clones in this sample may be carry-over from other donors' samples. Material: naive CD8+ T cells from PBMCs. CDR3 loop: CAWSVAEITFSSYNSPLHF. CDR3 DNA sequence: TGTGCCTGGAGTGTAGCGGAAATTACCTTTAGCTCCTATAATTCACCCCTCCACTTT.